A single sample is the source of the 3 T cell receptor beta chains below, sequenced in a study of T cells in Graves' hyperthyroidism and ophthalmopathy. Researchers took RNA transcripts and amplified the TCR beta CDR3 regions from them. Carried out on the TCR CDR3, a first-round RT-PCR used the HTBI primer set. TCRdb redid the calling of the multiplex PCR reads with MiXCR, one entry per CDR3 protein. Seen here are 500,000 to 600,000 distinct CDR3 sequences, just over 45% observed once, and the top ten hold 15% to 20%. Sequences were obtained from peripheral blood or thyroid tissue (not recorded which). Receptors originate from an adult woman with Graves' disease, either hyperthyroidism or ophthalmopathy (not recorded which).

On this clonotype: At one of its ends the junction is not consistent with the germline gene, which may arise from a read error. CDR3 residues: CGVETLAGGPETQYF. CDR3 bases: TGCGGCGTTGAGACACTAGCGGGAGGCCCGGAGACCCAGTACTTC. The V call is TRBV29-1, the J call TRBJ2-5; 12 bases are shared with TRBD2. This CDR3 contains 15 residues. CDR1 and CDR2 from the germline V gene are SQVTM and ANQGSEA.

This clonotype was recorded only once. V gene TRBV9 combines with J gene TRBJ1-1, with a weak D call TRBD1 (6 bases). Trimming removed 0 bases at V and 1 base at J, with 13 bases between. The CDR3 spans 16 residues. The germline V gene encodes CDR1 SGDLS and CDR2 YYNGEE. The CDR3 here is CASSVVVGGANTEAFF. In DNA form, the CDR3 reads TGTGCCAGCAGCGTAGTCGTTGGGGGGGCGAACACTGAAGCTTTCTTT.

This clonotype appeared a few times. The genes are TRBV11-2 and TRBJ1-5, with 8 bases lining up with TRBD1. From germline, CDR1 is SGHAT and CDR2 FQNNGV. The ends lost 5 bases at V and 6 bases at J; junction bases unmatched: 15. The CDR3 has 17 residues. This chain's CDR3 is CASSQPLGRGLSQPQHF. CDR3 in DNA: TGTGCCAGCAGCCAACCATTGGGCAGGGGGCTAAGTCAGCCCCAGCATTTT.